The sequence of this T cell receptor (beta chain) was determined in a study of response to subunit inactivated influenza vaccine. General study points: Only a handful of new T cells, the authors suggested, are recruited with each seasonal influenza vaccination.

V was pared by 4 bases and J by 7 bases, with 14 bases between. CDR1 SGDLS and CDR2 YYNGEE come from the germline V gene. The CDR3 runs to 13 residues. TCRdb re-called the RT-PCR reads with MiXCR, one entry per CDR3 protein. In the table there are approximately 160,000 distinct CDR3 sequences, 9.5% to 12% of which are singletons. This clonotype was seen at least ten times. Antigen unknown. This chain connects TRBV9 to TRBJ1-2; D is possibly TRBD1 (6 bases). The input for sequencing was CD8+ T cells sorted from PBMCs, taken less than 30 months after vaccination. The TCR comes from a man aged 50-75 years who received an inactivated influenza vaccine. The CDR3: CASSPPRGGGYTF. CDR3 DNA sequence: TGTGCCAGCAGCCCCCCGAGGGGGGGTGGCTACACCTTC.